Shown below are 5 T cell receptor beta chains from a single sample sequenced in a study of blood T cell repertoires in COVID-19. Clones were read by immunoSEQ multiplex PCR, and TCRdb kept only the in-frame ones, dropping some. The data contain about 140,000 clones, approximately 86% of them singletons. Sequenced sample: peripheral blood. The receptor source for this set is a woman aged 55-70 years with acute or convalescent COVID-19.

This chain connects TRBV21-1 to TRBJ2-7; the table's D call of TRBD1 was not tested on the DNA. TRBV21-1 is reported as a pseudogene. CDR3 length: 14 amino acids. The CDR3 DNA reads TGTGCCAGCAGCGACCGGGACAGGCCCTACGAGCAGTACTTC. Its translation is CASSDRDRPYEQYF.

The V call is TRBV6-4, the J call TRBJ2-2; TRBD1 aligns across 8 bases. From germline, CDR1 is MRHNA and CDR2 SNTAGT. V was pared by 3 bases and J by 6 bases, with 9 bases of the junction left unmatched. The CDR3 contains 16 residues. CDR3 sequence: CASSELDREDPGELFF. The CDR3 DNA reads as TGTGCCAGCAGTGAATTGGACAGGGAGGACCCCGGGGAGCTGTTTTTT.

This chain joins TRBV5-4 and TRBJ1-2; tentatively, D is TRBD1 (6 bases). This CDR3 is 14 amino acids long. The germline CDR1 and CDR2 sequences are SGHNT and YYREEE (reference sequence). With 4 bases removed from V and 1 base from J, the gap between germline ends came to 11 bases. The CDR3 loop is CASSTTGSNYGYTF. The CDR3 DNA is TGTGCCAGCAGCACGACAGGAAGTAACTATGGCTACACCTTC. The full variable domain, in which reference TRBV5-4 and TRBJ1-2 provide the parts outside the CDR3, is ETGVTQSPTHLIKTRGQQVTLRCSSQSGHNTVSWYQQALGQGPQFIFQYYREEENGRGNFPPRFSGLQFPNYSSELNVNALELDDSALYLCASSTTGSNYGYTFGSGTRLTVV.

V and J are TRBV13 and TRBJ2-1; 10 bases are a match to TRBD1. The trim removed 0 bases at V and 8 bases at J, leaving 13 bases unmatched. The CDR3 runs 18 residues. Germline-derived CDR1 and CDR2 are PRHDT and FYEKMQ (reference sequence). The CDR3 loop is CASSLGLAGTGDGDEQFF. The CDR3 DNA follows: TGTGCCAGCAGCTTAGGCTTGGCCGGGACAGGGGATGGGGATGAGCAGTTCTTC.

The V gene is TRBV6-5, the J gene TRBJ2-7; the D gene is possibly TRBD2 (6 bases). V was pared by 5 bases and J by 3 bases, with 17 bases between. CDR1 and CDR2 (germline): MNHEY, SVGAGI. The CDR3 contains 15 residues. The CDR3 DNA sequence: TGTGCCAGCAGTCGGGACTTCCAACACCACTACGAGCAGTACTTC. It is translated as CASSRDFQHHYEQYF.